These 26 T cell receptor beta chains originate from one sample sequenced in a study of OX40 agonist ivuxolimab in advanced cancers. The method was immunoSEQ multiplex PCR; TCRdb's version includes in-frame clones alone and lacks a portion of them. The table includes approximately 100,000 clones, just over 90% detected once. The sequences come from CD4+ or CD8+ T cells sorted from blood, collected in a trial of the OX40 agonist ivuxolimab. The source is an adult with an advanced solid tumor such as melanoma, head and neck, liver or kidney cancer.

The rearrangement uses TRBV6-6 and TRBJ2-7; D not resolved. The V gene lost 2 bases and the J gene lost 6 bases, with 11 bases spanning the gap. The germline gives CDR1 MNHNY, CDR2 SVGAGI (reference sequence). The CDR3 consists of 13 residues. CDR3 nucleotides: TGTGCCAGCAGTTACGTCGAAAAGGGCGAGCAGTACTTC. Translation: CASSYVEKGEQYF.

The V and J genes are TRBV4-1 and TRBJ2-4; the match to TRBD1 covers 9 bases. There are 15 residues in the CDR3. J gave up 6 bases and V 4 bases, and 7 bases lay outside the gene matches. Germline V lookup: CDR1 MGHRA, CDR2 YSYEKL. The CDR3 DNA sequence: TGCGCCAGCAGCCGACCCGGGACAGGGACAAACATTCAGTACTTC. This sequence encodes CASSRPGTGTNIQYF.

This rearrangement joins TRBV10-3 to TRBJ1-2, with D unresolved. With 0 bases removed from V and 8 bases from J, the gap between germline ends came to 4 bases. Germline V gene lookup returns CDR1 ENHRY and CDR2 SYGVKD. The CDR3 has 11 residues. In DNA form, the CDR3 reads TGTGCCATCAGTGAGTCGGGGGGCTACACCTTC. As protein: CAISESGGYTF.

This rearrangement joins TRBV2 to TRBJ2-1, with 7 bases lining up with TRBD1. This CDR3 contains 13 residues. The germline CDR1 and CDR2 sequences are SNHLY and FYNNEI. V dropped 7 bases and J dropped 5; count of bases not matched to a gene: 5. CDR3 sequence: CASKMDRNNEQFF. The CDR3 DNA reads TGTGCCAGCAAAATGGACAGGAACAATGAGCAGTTCTTC.

This clone was counted a single time. The chain joins TRBV4-2 to TRBJ2-7, with D unresolved. V dropped 1 base and J dropped 1 base, with 14 bases sitting between them. This CDR3 is 16 amino acids long. The V gene's germline CDR1 is LGHNA and CDR2 YNFKEQ. CDR3 nucleotide sequence: TGTGCCAGCAGCCAAGCGGATGTCGCCGGGTCCTACGAGCAGTACTTC. Its protein is CASSQADVAGSYEQYF.

The rearrangement uses TRBV11-3 and TRBJ2-3, with a possible D match to TRBD1 (5 bases). Trimming shortened V by 5 bases and J by 0 bases, and 9 bases separated the two germline ends. CDR1 is SGHNT and CDR2 is YENEEA in the germline V gene. The length of the CDR3 is 14 residues. The chain's CDR3 is CASSPDRSTDTQYF. Here the CDR3 DNA reads TGTGCCAGCAGCCCCGACAGAAGCACAGATACGCAGTATTTT.

About this clone: Other DNA sequences from this sample encode an identical CDR3 as well. The rearrangement links TRBV28 to TRBJ2-7; 8 bases match TRBD1. Trimming at V came to 6 bases and at J to 0 bases, leaving 7 bases not matched to a gene. CDR3 length: 15 amino acids. Germline V gene sequence: CDR1 MDHEN, CDR2 SYDVKM. Written as DNA, the CDR3 is TGTGCCAGCAGCTCCGGACAGGGAGCCTCCTACGAGCAGTACTTC. Protein: CASSSGQGASYEQYF.

The V and J genes are TRBV6-6 and TRBJ2-7, with TRBD2 identical over 10 bases. Germline V gene data show CDR1 as MNHNY and CDR2 as SVGAGI (reference sequence). The CDR3 is made up of 15 amino acids. Trimming removed 5 bases from V and 4 bases from J; junction bases left unmatched: 8. The CDR3 DNA reads TGTGCCAGCAGTGCCGGGACTAGCGTACCTTACGAGCAGTACTTC. It specifies CASSAGTSVPYEQYF.

The rearrangement joins TRBV10-2 to TRBJ2-7; no firm D call. Trimming cost V 7 bases and J 3 bases, with 13 bases left between them. Germline V gene data show CDR1 as WSHSY and CDR2 as SAAADI. The CDR3 extends over 13 amino acids. The CDR3 region has the DNA TGCGCCAGCACGGGTTTGGGGATCTACGAGCAGTACTTC. Protein: CASTGLGIYEQYF.

In nucleotides, the CDR3 is TGCGCCAGCAACCGGGGCCAGGCTGCCTACAATGAGCAGTTCTTC. Its protein product is CASNRGQAAYNEQFF. This rearrangement joins TRBV4-1 to TRBJ2-1; the D call may be TRBD1 or TRBD2 (5 bases each). The CDR3 spans 15 residues. Deletions cut 7 bases from V and 2 bases from J, with 15 bases between. Germline CDR1 and CDR2: MGHRA and YSYEKL.

The V gene is TRBV4-3, the J gene TRBJ1-2; the D gene is possibly TRBD1 (6 bases). This CDR3 has 15 amino acids. The V gene lost 4 bases and the J gene lost 4 bases, with 16 bases spanning the gap. The germline gives CDR1 LGHNA, CDR2 YSLEER. CDR3 nucleotide sequence: TGCGCCAGCAGCCGACAGGTGGAGGGGCTCTATGGCTACACCTTC. This sequence encodes CASSRQVEGLYGYTF.

CDR3 loop: CASSLSIDWDTSYEQYF. The DNA for the CDR3 is TGCGCCAGCAGCTTGTCAATTGATTGGGATACCTCCTACGAGCAGTACTTC. The genes are TRBV5-1 and TRBJ2-7, with D unclear. Germline CDR1 SGHRS, CDR2 YFSETQ. With 1 base removed from V and 0 bases from J, the gap between germline ends came to 17 bases. The CDR3 spans 17 residues. The full variable domain, rest sourced from reference TRBV5-1 and TRBJ2-7, is KAGVTQTPRYLIKTRGQQVTLSCSPISGHRSVSWYQQTPGQGLQFLFEYFSETQRNKGNFPGRFSGRQFSNSRSEMNVSTLELGDSALYLCASSLSIDWDTSYEQYFGPGTRLTVT.

The chain couples TRBV30 to TRBJ2-2; the D gene is possibly TRBD2 (6 bases). V was shortened by 3 bases and J by 4 bases, with 12 bases between the two germline ends. Germline lookup yields CDR1 GTSNPN and CDR2 SVGIG (reference sequence). CDR3 length equals 14 residues. DNA of the CDR3: TGTGCCTGGAGAAGACTAGTGAGCACCGGGGAGCTGTTTTTT. Its translation: CAWRRLVSTGELFF.

This chain uses TRBV30 with TRBJ1-1; D perhaps matches TRBD1 (5 bases). This CDR3 has 13 amino acids. In germline, CDR1 is GTSNPN, CDR2 SVGIG (reference sequence). Trimming shortened V by 6 bases and J by 5 bases, and 16 bases separated the two germline ends. CDR3 residues: CACRDLSGTEAFF. DNA of the CDR3: TGTGCCTGTAGGGACTTAAGTGGTACTGAAGCTTTCTTT.

The V and J genes are TRBV28 and TRBJ2-7; 13 bases agree with TRBD2. CDR3 length: 16 amino acids. Trimming cost V 6 bases and J 0 bases; bases outside gene matches: 5. Germline CDR1 and CDR2: MDHEN and SYDVKM. The CDR3 here is CASRDTSGRASYEQYF. DNA of the CDR3: TGTGCCAGCAGGGATACTAGCGGGAGGGCCTCCTACGAGCAGTACTTC.

The chain uses TRBV13 and TRBJ1-1, with TRBD1 matching 9 bases. The CDR3 has 14 amino acids. The V gene's germline CDR1 is PRHDT and CDR2 FYEKMQ (reference sequence). V lost 4 bases to trimming and J lost 5 bases; unmatched junction nucleotides: 5. The CDR3 DNA reads as TGTGCCAGCAGCTCGCACAGGGGGCAGACTGAAGCTTTCTTT. Translating it yields CASSSHRGQTEAFF.

The chain carries TRBV7-9 and TRBJ2-3; D uncertain. Germline lookup yields CDR1 SEHNR and CDR2 FQNEAQ (reference sequence). Trimming pared 0 bases from V and 1 base from J, leaving 11 bases between. The CDR3 sequence is 16 residues long. Here the CDR3 reads CASSLAAPAGTDTQYF. In nucleotides, the CDR3 is TGTGCCAGCAGCTTAGCAGCCCCGGCGGGCACAGATACGCAGTATTTT.

The chain has TRBV18 and TRBJ1-3; D gene ambiguous. CDR3 length: 19 residues. The germline gives CDR1 KGHSH, CDR2 LQKENI. Trimming shortened V by 1 base and J by 0 bases, and 19 bases separated the two germline ends. Here the CDR3 DNA reads TGTGCCAGCTCACCACGGAACCTAGCGACGGCCCGCTCTGGAAACACCATATATTTT. It specifies CASSPRNLATARSGNTIYF.

This sequence joins TRBV5-6 and TRBJ1-2; 7 positions match TRBD1. The CDR3 runs to 13 residues. CDR1 is SGHDT, CDR2 YYEEEE, per germline. With V trimmed by 3 bases and J by 7 bases, 6 bases remained unmatched. CDR3 sequence reads: CASSWRQGGGYTF. The CDR3 bases are TGTGCCAGCAGCTGGAGACAGGGCGGTGGCTACACCTTC.

V and J are TRBV2 and TRBJ2-7; 10 bases map to TRBD2. This CDR3 region has 15 residues. Germline lookup yields CDR1 SNHLY and CDR2 FYNNEI. Unmatched junction bases numbered 5, after V lost 1 base and J lost 5 bases. CDR3 coding DNA: TGTGCCAGCAGTGAAGGACTAGCGGGTGTACACGAGCAGTACTTC. Amino acid sequence: CASSEGLAGVHEQYF.

The chain has TRBV7-2 and TRBJ2-1; possible D gene TRBD1, 6 bases. CDR3 length equals 14 residues. The germline V gene has CDR1 SGHTA and CDR2 FQGNSA. Trimming stripped 2 bases from V and 5 bases from J, with 10 bases between. The CDR3 here is CASSLWTANNEQFF. As DNA, the CDR3 is TGTGCCAGCAGCTTATGGACAGCCAACAATGAGCAGTTCTTC.

The rearrangement joins TRBV7-2 to TRBJ2-5; 9 bases are a match to TRBD1. The J call is doubtful: the DNA matches TRBJ2-7 better. CDR1 and CDR2 (germline): SGHTA, FQGNSA. This CDR3 is 13 amino acids long. CDR3 nucleotides: TGTGCCAGCAGCTGGGACAGGGCCTACGAGCAGTACTTC. This translates into CASSWDRAYEQYF.

The chain couples TRBV7-9 to TRBJ2-6; no reliable D call. V gave up 0 bases and J gave up 2 bases, with 8 bases separating them. From germline, CDR1 is SEHNR and CDR2 FQNEAQ (reference sequence). The CDR3 extends over 16 amino acids. The CDR3 nucleotides read TGTGCCAGCAGCTTAGCCGGCGGCCCTGGGGCCAACGTCCTGACTTTC. This translates into CASSLAGGPGANVLTF. Full variable domain (outside the CDR3, taken from reference TRBV7-9 and TRBJ2-6): DTGVSQNPRHKITKRGQNVTFRCDPISEHNRLYWYRQTLGQGPEFLTYFQNEAQLEKSRLLSDRFSAERPKGSFSTLEIQRTEQGDSAMYLCASSLAGGPGANVLTFGAGSRLTVL.

The rearrangement links TRBV11-1 to TRBJ2-1; 8 bases agree with TRBD1. Germline lookup yields CDR1 SGHAT and CDR2 FQDESV (reference sequence). This CDR3 contains 16 residues. J lost 1 base, V lost 5 bases, and 7 bases had no gene match. As DNA, the CDR3 is TGTGCCAGCAGCCCCGGGACAGGTCCATCCTACAATGAGCAGTTCTTC. This encodes CASSPGTGPSYNEQFF.

The chain uses TRBV21-1 and TRBJ2-3; the table's D gene call, TRBD1, was not cross checked with the DNA. TRBV21-1 is recorded as a pseudogene. The CDR3 runs 14 residues. CDR3 protein: CASSKEQGADTQYF. The CDR3 nucleotides read TGTGCCAGCAGCAAAGAACAGGGCGCAGATACGCAGTATTTT.

The chain is built from TRBV7-9 and TRBJ2-3; 12 positions agree with TRBD1. CDR1 is SEHNR and CDR2 is FQNEAQ in the germline V gene (reference sequence). The ends lost 1 base at V and 9 bases at J; junction bases unmatched: 5. This CDR3 spans 15 amino acids. The CDR3 DNA is TGTGCCAGCAGCTTAGACGGGACAGGGGGCAGGACGCAGTATTTT. It yields the protein CASSLDGTGGRTQYF.